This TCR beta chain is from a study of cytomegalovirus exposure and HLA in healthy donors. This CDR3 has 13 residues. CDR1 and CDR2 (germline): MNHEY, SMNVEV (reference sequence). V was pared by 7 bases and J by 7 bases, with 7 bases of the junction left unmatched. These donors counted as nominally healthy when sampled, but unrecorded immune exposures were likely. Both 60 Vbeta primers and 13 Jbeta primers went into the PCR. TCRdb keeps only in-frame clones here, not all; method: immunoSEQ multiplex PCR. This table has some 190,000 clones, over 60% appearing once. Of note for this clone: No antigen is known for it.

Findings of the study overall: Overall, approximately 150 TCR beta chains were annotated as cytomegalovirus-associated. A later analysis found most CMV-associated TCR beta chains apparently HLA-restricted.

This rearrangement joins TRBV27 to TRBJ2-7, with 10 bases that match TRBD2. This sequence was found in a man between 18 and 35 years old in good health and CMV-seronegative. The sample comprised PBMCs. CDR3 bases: TGTGCCAGCAACCGCCTAGCGGGAGATGAGCAGTACTTC. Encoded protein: CASNRLAGDEQYF.